The T cell receptor (beta chain) described here comes from a study of siplizumab effects on memory and regulatory T cells (dated 2019 in TCRdb). At the level of the whole study: The effect of the anti-CD2 antibody siplizumab on alloreactive T-cell subsets was examined in allogeneic mixed lymphocyte reactions constructed from human PBMCs. The study at large found these results: Unstimulated naive T cells appeared to be more diverse than memory T cells, and naive cells seemed to make a substantial contribution to the alloresponse. Of the alloreactive CD4+ clones that could be mapped, the Treg-derived share averaged about 67% with siplizumab compared with roughly 27% in control reactions. Because sequences below about 10^-5 frequency were poorly captured, only a minor fraction of alloreactive clones could be mapped to unstimulated subsets. Siplizumab significantly reduced the cumulative frequency of alloreactive sequences traceable to unstimulated CD4+ memory T cells. The suppressive function of proliferating Tregs from siplizumab cultures was not functionally confirmed. Roughly 75-95% of proliferating CD4+ or CD8+ clones could not be assigned a naive or memory phenotype.

Note on this clone: The clone's antigen remains unknown. Per-base qualities were not stored, and no clone one base away is much larger.

Sorted unstimulated T cells and proliferating T cells recovered from mixed lymphocyte reactions underwent TCRbeta CDR3 sequencing. Fresh whole blood from ten HLA-typed healthy donors was used as the source from which PBMCs were isolated. Including the terminal cysteine and phenylalanine, the CDR3 comprises 15 residues. Just the 45-base CDR3 DNA is kept, in frame starting at base 1. Based on the germline V gene (reference sequence), the CDR1 and CDR2 sequences are MNHEY and SMNVEV. Clipping removes 4 bases from V and 9 bases from J, with 12 as the unmatched junction base count. Libraries were built with the immunoSEQ multiplex PCR assay. The deep sequencing platform assayed some 90,000 TCR templates per sample. Genomic DNA extracted from sorted T cells was the material used for TCRbeta CDR3 sequencing. The paper's processing steps were these. Clonal analysis of TCRbeta CDR3 data was done in the R programming language. Alloreactive CD4+ and CD8+ clones were defined by comparing unstimulated samples with post-reaction CFSE-low samples. Alloreactive CD4+ clones were assigned to regulatory or non-regulatory origin by matching sequences to sorted unstimulated Treg and non-Treg repertoires. The table was pulled from immuneACCESS by TCRdb, which kept in-frame rearrangements only. Such tables lose some clones; where checked, under half of the loss comes from unresolved V genes, and the rest has no known cause. V and J calls plus clone size are reproduced from that table; the DNA served to infer D and trimming. This sample lists approximately 75,000 clones; just over 90% were detected once. The ten largest clones represent over 4% of the sample.

This receptor was identified in a human donor in good health. The sample comprised CD8+ T cells sorted from blood. The rearranged chain carries TRBV27 and TRBJ2-5, and 9 junction bases match TRBD1. The sequence in DNA is TGTGCCAGCAGTTCCCCGGGACAGGGCCTTTTGTCCCAGTACTTC. Translated, it reads CASSSPGQGLLSQYF.